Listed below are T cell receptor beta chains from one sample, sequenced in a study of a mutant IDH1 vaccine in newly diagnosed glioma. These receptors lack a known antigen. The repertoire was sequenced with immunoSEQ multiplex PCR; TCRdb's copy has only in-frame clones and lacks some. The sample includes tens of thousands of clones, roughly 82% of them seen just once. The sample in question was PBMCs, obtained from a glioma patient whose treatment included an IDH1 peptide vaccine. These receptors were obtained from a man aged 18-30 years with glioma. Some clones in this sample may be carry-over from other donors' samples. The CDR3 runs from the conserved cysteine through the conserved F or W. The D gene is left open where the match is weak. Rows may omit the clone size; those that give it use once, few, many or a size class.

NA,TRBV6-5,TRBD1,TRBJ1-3,CASGMDRGSGNTIYF,TGTGCCAGCGGGATGGACAGGGGCTCTGGAAACACCATATATTTT
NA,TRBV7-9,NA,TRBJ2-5,CASNPLWGTQYF,TGTGCCAGCAACCCCCTATGGGGGACCCAGTACTTC
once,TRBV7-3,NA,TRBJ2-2,CASSLMATAAMNTGELFF,TGTGCCAGCAGCTTAATGGCGACAGCCGCGATGAACACCGGGGAGCTGTTTTTT
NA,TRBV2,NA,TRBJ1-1,CASSETRGFDTEAFF,TGTGCCAGCAGTGAAACTCGGGGATTTGACACTGAAGCTTTCTTT
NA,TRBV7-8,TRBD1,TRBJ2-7,CASSSPLSTGTYEQYF,TGTGCCAGCAGCTCCCCCCTTTCGACAGGGACCTACGAGCAGTACTTC
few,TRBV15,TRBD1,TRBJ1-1,CATSRDRGMNTEAFF,TGTGCCACCAGCAGGGACAGGGGGATGAACACTGAAGCTTTCTTT
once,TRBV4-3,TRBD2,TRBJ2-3,CASSQVLTSVTDTQYF,TGCGCCAGCAGCCAAGTCCTGACTAGCGTAACAGATACGCAGTATTTT
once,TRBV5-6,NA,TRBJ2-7,CASSFVDSYEQYF,TGTGCCAGCAGCTTCGTGGACTCCTACGAGCAGTACTTC
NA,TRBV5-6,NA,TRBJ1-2,CASSPPRPLDGYTF,TGTGCCAGCAGCCCACCTCGACCCCTTGATGGCTACACCTTC
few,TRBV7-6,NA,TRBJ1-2,CASSLGPGAEGYTF,TGTGCCAGCAGCTTAGGGCCGGGGGCGGAAGGCTACACCTTC
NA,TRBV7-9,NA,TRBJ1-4,CASSLFGGNEKLFF,TGTGCCAGCAGCTTATTTGGCGGTAATGAAAAACTGTTTTTT
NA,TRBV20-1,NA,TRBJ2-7,CSAREDLEQYF,TGCAGTGCTAGAGAGGACCTAGAGCAGTACTTC
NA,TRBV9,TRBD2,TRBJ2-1,CASSVGGLVNEQFF,TGTGCCAGCAGCGTAGGGGGACTAGTAAATGAGCAGTTCTTC
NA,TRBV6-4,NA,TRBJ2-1,CASSTRPANNEQFF,TGTGCCAGCTCGACTCGGCCCGCCAACAATGAGCAGTTCTTC
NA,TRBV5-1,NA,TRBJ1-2,CASSARAGTNYGYTF,TGCGCCAGCAGCGCGCGTGCAGGGACGAACTATGGCTACACCTTC
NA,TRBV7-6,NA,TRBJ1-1,CASSLGTANTEAFF,TGTGCCAGCAGCTTAGGGACAGCGAACACTGAAGCTTTCTTT
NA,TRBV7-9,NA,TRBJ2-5,CASSLAGALQETQYF,TGTGCCAGCAGCTTAGCGGGGGCTCTCCAAGAGACCCAGTACTTC
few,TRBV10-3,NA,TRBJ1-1,CAISDRTAHNTEAFF,TGTGCCATCAGTGATCGGACAGCACACAACACTGAAGCTTTCTTT
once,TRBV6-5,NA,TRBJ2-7,CASSYSSDEQYF,TGTGCCAGCAGTTACTCGTCCGACGAGCAGTACTTC
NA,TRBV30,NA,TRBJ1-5,CAWSEHKGNYQYQPQHF,TGTGCCTGGAGTGAGCATAAGGGGAACTACCAATATCAGCCCCAGCATTTT
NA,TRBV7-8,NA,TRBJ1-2,CASSWDGVYGYTF,TGTGCCAGCAGCTGGGACGGCGTCTATGGCTACACCTTC
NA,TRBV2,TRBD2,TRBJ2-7,CASSQAGGVDYEQYF,TGTGCCAGCAGTCAGGCGGGGGGCGTCGACTACGAGCAGTACTTC
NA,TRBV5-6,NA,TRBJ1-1,CASSPNVVLRTEAFF,TGTGCCAGCAGCCCAAATGTCGTGTTGCGCACTGAAGCTTTCTTT
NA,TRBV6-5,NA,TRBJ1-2,CASSYQANYGYTF,TGTGCCAGCAGTTATCAAGCTAACTATGGCTACACCTTC
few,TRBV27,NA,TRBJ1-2,CASSPLPDTFGGYTF,TGTGCCAGCAGTCCCCTACCGGACACCTTTGGTGGCTACACCTTC
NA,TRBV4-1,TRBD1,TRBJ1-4,CASSHGPGQVTATNEKLFF,TGCGCCAGCAGCCACGGACCGGGACAGGTAACCGCAACTAATGAAAAACTGTTTTTT
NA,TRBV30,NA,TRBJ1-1,CAWEGTPNTEAFF,TGTGCCTGGGAAGGGACACCGAACACTGAAGCTTTCTTT
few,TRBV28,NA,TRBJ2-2,CASSRDFRELFF,TGTGCCAGCAGTCGGGACTTTAGGGAGCTGTTTTTT
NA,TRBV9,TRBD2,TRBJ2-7,CASSVAGGTNYEQYF,TGTGCCAGCAGCGTAGCAGGCGGGACTAACTACGAGCAGTACTTC
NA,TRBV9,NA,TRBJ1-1,CASSVEGYRGTEAFF,TGTGCCAGCAGCGTAGAAGGCTATAGGGGGACTGAAGCTTTCTTT
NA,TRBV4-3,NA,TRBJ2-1,CASSQGVGGTRYNEQFF,TGCGCCAGCAGCCAAGGGGTGGGCGGGACTCGCTACAATGAGCAGTTCTTC